A single sample gave rise to the 5 T cell receptor beta chains below, sequenced in a study of response to subunit inactivated influenza vaccine. One entry per CDR3 protein, called by TCRdb with MiXCR from the RT-PCR reads. The sample lists 500,000 to 600,000 distinct CDR3 sequences; 12% were seen once. This material consisted of PBMCs from blood, taken on the day of vaccination. Receptors originate from a man over 45 who received an inactivated influenza vaccine.

The sample holds a few counts of this clonotype. The chain carries TRBV6-1 and TRBJ2-1; D is unclear. CDR3 length: 15 residues. The germline V gene encodes CDR1 MNHNS and CDR2 SASEGT. V was pared by 8 bases and J by 2 bases, with 16 bases between. CDR3 protein: CASDPDMRAYNEQFF. In nucleotides, the CDR3 is TGTGCCAGCGACCCCGATATGCGCGCCTACAATGAGCAGTTCTTC.

The V gene is TRBV7-2, the J gene TRBJ2-5; D uncertain. With 1 base removed from V and 5 bases from J, the gap between germline ends came to 8 bases. The CDR3 runs 13 residues. The germline CDR1 and CDR2 sequences are SGHTA and FQGNSA. CDR3 coding DNA: TGTGCCAGCAGCTTAGATTGGCGTGAGACCCAGTACTTC. This sequence encodes CASSLDWRETQYF.

This clonotype was detected many times. The chain has TRBV6-1 and TRBJ2-2, with D perhaps TRBD1 (6 bases). The CDR3 sequence is 15 residues long. V lost 6 bases, J lost 4 bases, and 15 bases lay in between. The germline gives CDR1 MNHNS, CDR2 SASEGT. The CDR3 DNA sequence: TGTGCCAGCAGACGAACAGGGAGCGGCACCGGGGAGCTGTTTTTT. Amino acid sequence: CASRRTGSGTGELFF.

In this sample, this clonotype turned up a few times. This chain uses TRBV12-3 or TRBV12-4 with TRBJ2-2, with TRBD1 matching 8 bases. Unmatched junction bases numbered 10, after V lost 8 bases and J lost 5 bases. CDR3 size: 15 residues. The CDR3 reads CASHLAQGATGELFF. The CDR3 region has the DNA TGTGCCAGCCACCTCGCCCAGGGGGCAACCGGGGAGCTGTTTTTT.

V gene TRBV7-2 combines with J gene TRBJ2-7; D is perhaps TRBD1 or TRBD2 (6 bases each). This CDR3 has 15 residues. The V end lost 1 base, the J end lost 3 bases, and 13 bases lay between the germline ends. Germline-derived CDR1 and CDR2 are SGHTA and FQGNSA. CDR3 DNA: TGTGCCAGCAGCTTAGGCCCGGGGGCCGGCTACGAGCAGTACTTC. Its translation is CASSLGPGAGYEQYF.